This entry lists 10 T cell receptor beta chains sequenced from one sample in a study of T cells after yellow fever vaccination. TCRdb recomputed calls from the 5' RACE reads with MiXCR, one row per CDR3 protein. This table has about 260,000 distinct CDR3 sequences, roughly 5.6% appearing once. The sample here was CD4+ T cells sorted from PBMCs, taken on the day of the yellow fever booster vaccination. The receptors come from a young man who received the YFV17D yellow fever vaccine.

At least ten counts were recorded for this clonotype. V usage is TRBV12-3 or TRBV12-4 and J usage is TRBJ1-1; 12 nucleotides match TRBD1. The ends lost 6 bases at V and 11 bases at J; junction bases unmatched: 13. This CDR3 contains 15 residues. The CDR3 sequence is CASSKGQGASEWAFF. The CDR3 DNA is TGTGCCAGCAGCAAGGGACAGGGGGCAAGTGAGTGGGCTTTCTTT.

This clonotype was detected ten times or more. The rearrangement uses TRBV7-2 and TRBJ2-1, with 9 bases identical to TRBD1. Unmatched junction bases numbered 8, after V lost 5 bases and J lost 6 bases. CDR3 length: 15 amino acids. Germline V gene data show CDR1 as SGHTA and CDR2 as FQGNSA. DNA for the CDR3: TGTGCCAGCAGCCGTGACCGGGACAGGGCCAATGAGCAGTTCTTC. It specifies CASSRDRDRANEQFF.

In this sample, this clonotype turned up many times. This sequence joins TRBV6-5 and TRBJ2-5; D is unresolved. V lost 6 bases to trimming and J lost 5 bases, with 7 bases between them. Germline values: CDR1 MNHEY, CDR2 SVGAGI. The CDR3 sequence is 11 residues long. In nucleotides, the CDR3 is TGTGCCAGCAGGAACGGGGAGACCCAGTACTTC. It encodes CASRNGETQYF.

This clonotype appeared a few times. The V gene is TRBV27, the J gene TRBJ1-6, with D unresolved. This CDR3 region has 12 residues. V dropped 4 bases and J dropped 8 bases, with 6 bases sitting between them. The germline gives CDR1 MNHEY, CDR2 SMNVEV (reference sequence). CDR3 amino acids: CASSSRYSPLHF. CDR3 nucleotide sequence: TGTGCCAGCAGTTCGAGGTATTCACCCCTCCACTTT.

The sample holds a few counts of this clonotype. The chain employs TRBV29-1 and TRBJ2-5, with no clear D. CDR1 and CDR2 from the germline V gene are SQVTM and ANQGSEA. Trimming stripped 6 bases from V and 4 bases from J, with 18 bases between. The length of the CDR3 is 14 residues. In DNA, the CDR3 is TGCAGCGTCCCTAAAGGCCCGGATCCAGAGACCCAGTACTTC. Translated: CSVPKGPDPETQYF.

This clonotype was recorded at least ten times. V and J are TRBV5-6 and TRBJ2-5; no clear D. Trimming cost V 0 bases and J 7 bases, with 19 bases left between them. Germline assignment: CDR1 SGHDT and CDR2 YYEEEE. The CDR3 spans 16 residues. CDR3 loop: CASSLANPQGRVTQYF. The CDR3 DNA follows: TGTGCCAGCAGCTTGGCAAACCCCCAAGGAAGGGTGACCCAGTACTTC. Based on the CDR3 plus reference TRBV5-6 and TRBJ2-5, the full variable domain is DAGVTQSPTHLIKTRGQQVTLRCSPKSGHDTVSWYQQALGQGPQFIFQYYEEEERQRGNFPDRFSGHQFPNYSSELNVNALLLGDSALYLCASSLANPQGRVTQYFGPGTRLLVL.

The V call is TRBV5-6, the J call TRBJ1-6; TRBD1 is a possible D gene (6 bases). The ends were cut back, 4 bases at V and 10 bases at J, with 21 bases in the middle. The CDR3 runs 16 residues. CDR1 SGHDT and CDR2 YYEEEE come from the germline V gene. CDR3 sequence reads: CASSRTGDRSLSPLHF. The CDR3 nucleotides read TGTGCCAGCAGCCGCACCGGAGACAGGAGTTTATCACCCCTCCACTTT.

In this sample, this clonotype turned up a few times. The chain links TRBV12-5 to TRBJ2-3, with TRBD2 matching over 8 bases. The CDR3 is 17 residues long. Germline V gives CDR1 LGHNT, CDR2 FRNRAP. V lost 7 bases and J lost 2; bases outside the gene matches: 14. As DNA, the CDR3 is TGTGCTAGTGTCCGGACGAGCGGGGGCCTCATCACAGATACGCAGTATTTT. Amino acids: CASVRTSGGLITDTQYF.

The chain links TRBV11-2 to TRBJ1-5; no reliable D call. V was cut by 9 bases and J by 5 bases, with 11 bases left in between. CDR1 SGHAT and CDR2 FQNNGV come from the germline V gene. The CDR3 runs 12 residues. The CDR3 is CASSISDQPQHF. CDR3 DNA: TGTGCCAGTTCAATTTCTGATCAGCCCCAGCATTTT.

The table lists this clonotype with a few counts. This rearrangement joins TRBV12-3 or TRBV12-4 to TRBJ2-7; D may correspond to TRBD1 or TRBD2 (5 bases each). The CDR3 sequence is 14 residues long. V was trimmed by 8 bases and J by 0 bases, leaving 14 bases between them. DNA of the CDR3: TGTGCCAGCGCTGTCGGGACGGGCTCCTACGAGCAGTACTTC. As protein: CASAVGTGSYEQYF.